This TCR beta chain appears in the sequencing data of a study of T cells after yellow fever vaccination. Study-wide background: Low-cell-number fractions were prepared with SMART-Seq v4 Ultra Low Input. General observations from the study: Abundant contaminating clonotypes from the bulk population could appear in FACS-sorted repertoires.

CDR3 length: 20 amino acids. Germline V gene sequence: CDR1 LGHNA, CDR2 YSLEER. Unmatched junction bases numbered 12, after V lost 2 bases and J lost 2 bases. Details on this clonotype: What it binds is unknown.

For TCR, cDNA came from 5'RACE template switching, which added a universal primer site and UMIs. A single record per CDR3 protein comes from TCRdb applying MiXCR to the 5' RACE reads. Of 350,000 to 550,000 distinct CDR3 sequences listed, 18% are singletons. The clonotype originates from a man aged 18 to 30 who received the YFV17D yellow fever vaccine. The V gene is TRBV4-3, the J gene TRBJ2-6, with 10 bases lining up with TRBD1. Sequencing was performed on PBMCs, taken before the yellow fever booster vaccination. The CDR3 DNA is TGCGCCAGCAGCCAACCAGAAGGGACAGGGGACCCTCCTGGGGCCAACGTCCTGACTTTC. Translation: CASSQPEGTGDPPGANVLTF.